What follows describes a single T cell receptor beta chain. The antigen it recognizes is unknown. No base qualities exist here, and no much larger clone lies one base off it. TCRbeta CDR3 regions were amplified from genomic DNA by means of the immunoSEQ Assay, a bias-controlled multiplex PCR. As for the authors' bioinformatics: The number of nucleated cells in each sample was estimated by amplification of reference gene primers within the assay. Sequence reads were collapsed and filtered to measure the absolute abundance of every unique TCRbeta CDR3 rearrangement. For each sample, productive Simpson clonality was calculated as the square root of Simpson's diversity index across productive rearrangements. TCRdb stores this immuneACCESS table with in-frame sequences only. Part of the clones is absent; in the studies checked, under half of the shortfall reflects unresolved V genes, and no reason is known for the rest. V, J and clone size are those of that table, while D and trimming were read from the DNA. For this sample there are 300,000 to 450,000 clones; 75% to 90% appear just once. Around 1% of the sample lies in the top ten.

Participants in the prospective study were aged roughly 18 to 90 years, lived in 24 United States geographic areas, and enrolled through a virtual design. To assign participants to cohorts, the prospective study relied on clinical history that participants themselves reported in a screening survey and a study questionnaire. Recovered participants in ImmuneRACE Cohort 3 were defined as having two consecutive negative NP/OP PCR tests, clearance from a healthcare professional, or resolution of symptoms. Mobile phlebotomists in the prospective study collected whole blood, serum and a nasopharyngeal or oropharyngeal swab from every participant. Participants in the prospective study had the option to provide additional blood draws and questionnaires over an approximately 2-month period. Prospective study blood samples were shipped either frozen or at room temperature before DNA extraction. The data originate from a study of blood T cell repertoires in COVID-19 (dated by TCRdb to the early 2020s). About the full investigation: Collaborator samples came from the United States, Italy and Spain and covered acute and convalescent phases of COVID-19. The repertoires were released in a freely available public database meant as a resource for research on the immune response to SARS-CoV-2. Samples came from the ongoing ImmuneRACE study (first 160 participants) plus 1,254 subjects from 6 global collaborators. The material from the prospective study consisted of cDNA or gDNA derived from T cells, B-cell-depleted T cells, or PBMCs. The dataset comprised deeply sampled blood TCRbeta repertoires from subjects exposed to, actively infected with, or recovered from COVID-19. The sample metadata nearly always contained a de-identified subject ID, COVID-19 status, age in years and sex. Where available, HLA class I and class II types were obtained from metadata supplied by the sample provider rather than from assay-based typing.

At the junction V is shortened by 6 bases and J by 7 bases; bases outside the gene matches: 3. From its cysteine to its phenylalanine, the CDR3 spans 13 amino acids. This entry keeps only the CDR3 DNA: 39 bases, framed from base 1. Results the study describes overall, beyond this receptor: How much clinical and demographic metadata was included differed by source and by participant, and the metadata was provided uncurated.

The clonotype was recovered from a man between 18 and 29 years old who had recovered from COVID-19. The rearrangement joined TRBV12-3 or TRBV12-4 to TRBJ1-6, with TRBD1 matching 7 junction bases. Material: PBMCs or T cells enriched from blood (not recorded which). The DNA sequence is as follows: TGTGCCAGCAGGGACAGGTTAAATTCACCCCTCCACTTT. It translates to CASRDRLNSPLHF.